This is a list of T cell receptor beta chains from one sample in a study of cytomegalovirus exposure and HLA in healthy donors. Assay: immunoSEQ multiplex PCR; the TCRdb copy retains only in-frame clones and omits some. The sample yields under 200,000 clones, 80% seen once. The specimen was PBMCs. The receptor set was obtained from a man aged 35 to 55 in good health and CMV-seronegative. CDR3s include the opening cysteine and the closing phenylalanine or tryptophan. A D gene is named only where the DNA matches it firmly. Clone size is not always given. Where it is, it says once, few, many or a class for expanded clones.

size	length	D	V	J	CDR3	DNA
NA	17	TRBD1	TRBV7-9	TRBJ2-6	CASSFWDRGSGANVLAF	TGTGCCAGCAGCTTTTGGGACAGGGGGTCTGGGGCCAACGTCCTGGCTTTC
NA	16	NA	TRBV7-7	TRBJ2-2	CASSPGSGNSTGELFF	TGTGCCAGCAGCCCGGGGAGCGGCAACTCCACCGGGGAGCTGTTTTTT
NA	14	NA	TRBV9	TRBJ1-1	CASSVGHMNTEAFF	TGTGCCAGCAGCGTAGGACACATGAACACTGAAGCTTTCTTT
NA	15	NA	TRBV7-2	TRBJ1-5	CASSPGQAFNQPQHF	TGTGCCAGCAGCCCAGGGCAGGCCTTTAATCAGCCCCAGCATTTT
NA	13	NA	TRBV7-2	TRBJ2-7	CASSGGGSYEQYF	TGTGCCAGCAGCGGTGGCGGTTCCTACGAGCAGTACTTC
NA	13	NA	TRBV7-2	TRBJ2-7	CASSATGTYEQYF	TGTGCCAGCAGCGCGACAGGCACCTACGAGCAGTACTTC
few	17	TRBD2	TRBV7-3	TRBJ2-3	CASSLSGLAGVTDTQYF	TGTGCCAGCAGCTTAAGCGGGCTAGCGGGAGTCACAGATACGCAGTATTTT
NA	14	NA	TRBV7-2	TRBJ1-1	CASSLTQGSAEAFF	TGTGCCAGCAGCTTAACCCAGGGTAGTGCTGAAGCTTTCTTT
NA	15	NA	TRBV2	TRBJ1-3	CASSERGFSGNTIYF	TGTGCCAGCAGTGAACGAGGGTTCTCTGGAAACACCATATATTTT
NA	14	NA	TRBV2	TRBJ1-1	CASSSRGGRTEAFF	TGTGCCAGCAGCTCAAGGGGGGGGAGGACTGAAGCTTTCTTT
NA	16	TRBD2	TRBV6-5	TRBJ2-1	CASSYLPGGRGNEQFF	TGTGCCAGCAGTTACCTCCCCGGCGGGAGGGGTAATGAGCAGTTCTTC
NA	12	NA	TRBV7-9	TRBJ1-6	CASSYAGSPLHF	TGTGCCAGCAGCTACGCAGGGTCACCCCTCCACTTT
NA	14	NA	TRBV21-1	TRBJ1-5	CASSPGGGVKPQHF	TGTGCCAGCAGCCCCGGAGGGGGGGTAAAGCCCCAGCATTTT
few	15	TRBD1	TRBV19	TRBJ2-1	CASTPVGQGFNEQFF	TGTGCCAGTACCCCGGTGGGACAGGGATTCAATGAGCAGTTCTTC
NA	15	TRBD1	TRBV4-3	TRBJ2-2	CASSQDRGDTGELFF	TGCGCCAGCAGCCAGGACAGGGGGGACACCGGGGAGCTGTTTTTT
NA	16	NA	TRBV7-2	TRBJ2-3	CASSFRQSRSTDTQYF	TGTGCCAGCAGCTTCCGACAGAGCCGTAGCACAGATACGCAGTATTTT
NA	13	NA	TRBV18	TRBJ1-4	CASSPRTDEKLFF	TGTGCCAGCTCACCGAGAACAGATGAAAAACTGTTTTTT
NA	13	TRBD1	TRBV27	TRBJ1-1	CASNPRGIAEAFF	TGTGCCAGCAACCCCAGGGGGATCGCTGAAGCTTTCTTT
few	16	TRBD1	TRBV4-1	TRBJ1-3	CASSQGTGVTGNTIYF	TGCGCCAGCAGCCAGGGGACAGGGGTAACTGGAAACACCATATATTTT
NA	15	TRBD1	TRBV19	TRBJ1-6	CASSARTGGSSPLHF	TGTGCCAGTAGTGCGAGGACAGGGGGCTCTTCACCCCTCCACTTT
NA	14	TRBD1	TRBV6-5	TRBJ1-1	CASNSRTGGTEAFF	TGTGCCAGCAACTCACGGACAGGGGGCACTGAAGCTTTCTTT
NA	15	NA	TRBV30	TRBJ2-7	CAWSVPGLSSYEQYF	TGTGCCTGGAGTGTCCCAGGATTAAGCTCCTACGAGCAGTACTTC
NA	21	TRBD1	TRBV6-4	TRBJ1-4	CASSDKQRQGAGLDTNEKLFF	TGTGCCAGCAGTGACAAGCAGAGACAGGGGGCAGGCTTAGATACTAATGAAAAACTGTTTTTT
NA	15	TRBD1	TRBV5-6	TRBJ1-1	CASSSGTGGWTEAFF	TGTGCCAGCAGCTCCGGGACAGGGGGATGGACTGAAGCTTTCTTT
NA	16	NA	TRBV30	TRBJ2-4	CAWTPPRVFGKNIQYF	TGTGCCTGGACTCCCCCCCGAGTTTTTGGCAAAAACATTCAGTACTTC
NA	14	NA	TRBV15	TRBJ2-2	CATSRDTGTGELFF	TGTGCCACCAGCAGAGATACGGGAACCGGGGAGCTGTTTTTT
NA	12	NA	TRBV5-6	TRBJ2-1	CASSLVAGEQFF	TGTGCCAGCAGCTTGGTAGCCGGCGAGCAGTTCTTC
NA	15	NA	TRBV9	TRBJ1-2	CASSPRGAEYYGYTF	TGTGCCAGCAGCCCCCGCGGCGCGGAATACTATGGCTACACCTTC
once	13	NA	TRBV18	TRBJ1-5	CASSPRARQPQHF	TGTGCCAGCTCACCCAGGGCTCGGCAGCCCCAGCATTTT